What follows is one TCR beta chain and its context. This record comes from a study of blood T cell repertoires in COVID-19. Study-level information: Samples came from the United States, Italy and Spain, spanning acute and convalescent COVID-19.

Germline assignment: CDR1 MDHEN and CDR2 SYDVKM. Trimming cost V 8 bases and J 0 bases; bases outside gene matches: 2. The CDR3 has 15 residues. In the study's own analysis: How many nucleated cells were present was estimated from reference gene primer amplification. The method was immunoSEQ multiplex PCR; TCRdb's version includes in-frame clones alone and lacks a portion of them. The V and J calls and the clone size are those of that table, but D and trimming were determined from the DNA. The sample holds about 68,000 clones, 80% to 90% seen once. This TCR came from a man in his forties or fifties with acute or convalescent COVID-19. V is TRBV28 and J is TRBJ2-6, with TRBD2 matching 9 bases. Sequences were obtained from peripheral blood. This chain's CDR3 is CASAGGSSGANVLTF. The CDR3 bases are TGTGCCAGCGCGGGAGGGAGCTCTGGGGCCAACGTCCTGACTTTC.